This entry describes one T cell receptor beta chain. No antigen is known for it. The data belong to a study of CD8 T cells in ankylosing spondylitis. Study-wide points: The authors found the disease-linked clones to be CD8+ and relatively rare in peripheral blood. There was a TCR beta motif, made of several highly homologous variants, that appeared characteristic of ankylosing spondylitis blood.

As the method for making TCR beta libraries, quantitative 5'-RACE with molecular barcodes was used. TCRdb fed the 5' RACE reads into MiXCR, producing one record per CDR3 protein. This sample has 200,000 to 250,000 distinct CDR3 sequences, with roughly 24% found just once. The receptor comes from a male donor with ankylosing spondylitis or in good health (not recorded which). Sequencing was performed on blood, either unsorted or a sorted T cell fraction (not recorded which).

The CDR3 spells CASSSGTGSRDTQYF. In DNA form, the CDR3 reads TGTGCCAGCAGCTCCGGGACAGGGAGCAGGGATACGCAGTATTTT. The gene calls are TRBV7-9 and TRBJ2-3; 9 nucleotides line up with TRBD1. Germline V gene data show CDR1 as SEHNR and CDR2 as FQNEAQ (reference sequence). Trimming removed 4 bases from V and 6 bases from J; junction bases left unmatched: 8. The CDR3 extends over 15 amino acids. Using reference TRBV7-9 and TRBJ2-3 for the parts outside the CDR3, the full variable domain is DTGVSQNPRHKITKRGQNVTFRCDPISEHNRLYWYRQTLGQGPEFLTYFQNEAQLEKSRLLSDRFSAERPKGSFSTLEIQRTEQGDSAMYLCASSSGTGSRDTQYFGPGTRLTVL.